The TCR beta chain described here comes from a study of shared clonotypes between healthy human individuals. V shed 2 bases and J shed 7 bases, with 6 bases lying between them. The CDR3 runs to 12 residues. CDR1 and CDR2 (germline): SGHKS, YYEKEE (reference sequence). Measured with immunoSEQ multiplex PCR; TCRdb has only the in-frame clones, and not every one. The data hold about 2.3 million clones, with roughly 90% observed a single time. This rearrangement joins TRBV5-5 to TRBJ1-4, with D unclear. This clonotype was obtained from a man aged 18-30 years in good health. Some clones in this sample may be carry-over from other donors' samples. Sequencing was performed on naive CD4+ T cells from PBMCs. Subset in this sample: CD45RA+ positively selected. The CDR3 spells CASSFAGEKLFF. The CDR3 DNA is TGTGCCAGCAGCTTCGCTGGTGAAAAACTGTTTTTT. The whole variable domain, remainder taken from reference TRBV5-5 and TRBJ1-4, is DAGVTQSPTHLIKTRGQQVTLRCSPISGHKSVSWYQQVLGQGPQFIFQYYEKEERGRGNFPDRFSARQFPNYSSELNVNALLLGDSALYLCASSFAGEKLFFGSGTQLSVL.